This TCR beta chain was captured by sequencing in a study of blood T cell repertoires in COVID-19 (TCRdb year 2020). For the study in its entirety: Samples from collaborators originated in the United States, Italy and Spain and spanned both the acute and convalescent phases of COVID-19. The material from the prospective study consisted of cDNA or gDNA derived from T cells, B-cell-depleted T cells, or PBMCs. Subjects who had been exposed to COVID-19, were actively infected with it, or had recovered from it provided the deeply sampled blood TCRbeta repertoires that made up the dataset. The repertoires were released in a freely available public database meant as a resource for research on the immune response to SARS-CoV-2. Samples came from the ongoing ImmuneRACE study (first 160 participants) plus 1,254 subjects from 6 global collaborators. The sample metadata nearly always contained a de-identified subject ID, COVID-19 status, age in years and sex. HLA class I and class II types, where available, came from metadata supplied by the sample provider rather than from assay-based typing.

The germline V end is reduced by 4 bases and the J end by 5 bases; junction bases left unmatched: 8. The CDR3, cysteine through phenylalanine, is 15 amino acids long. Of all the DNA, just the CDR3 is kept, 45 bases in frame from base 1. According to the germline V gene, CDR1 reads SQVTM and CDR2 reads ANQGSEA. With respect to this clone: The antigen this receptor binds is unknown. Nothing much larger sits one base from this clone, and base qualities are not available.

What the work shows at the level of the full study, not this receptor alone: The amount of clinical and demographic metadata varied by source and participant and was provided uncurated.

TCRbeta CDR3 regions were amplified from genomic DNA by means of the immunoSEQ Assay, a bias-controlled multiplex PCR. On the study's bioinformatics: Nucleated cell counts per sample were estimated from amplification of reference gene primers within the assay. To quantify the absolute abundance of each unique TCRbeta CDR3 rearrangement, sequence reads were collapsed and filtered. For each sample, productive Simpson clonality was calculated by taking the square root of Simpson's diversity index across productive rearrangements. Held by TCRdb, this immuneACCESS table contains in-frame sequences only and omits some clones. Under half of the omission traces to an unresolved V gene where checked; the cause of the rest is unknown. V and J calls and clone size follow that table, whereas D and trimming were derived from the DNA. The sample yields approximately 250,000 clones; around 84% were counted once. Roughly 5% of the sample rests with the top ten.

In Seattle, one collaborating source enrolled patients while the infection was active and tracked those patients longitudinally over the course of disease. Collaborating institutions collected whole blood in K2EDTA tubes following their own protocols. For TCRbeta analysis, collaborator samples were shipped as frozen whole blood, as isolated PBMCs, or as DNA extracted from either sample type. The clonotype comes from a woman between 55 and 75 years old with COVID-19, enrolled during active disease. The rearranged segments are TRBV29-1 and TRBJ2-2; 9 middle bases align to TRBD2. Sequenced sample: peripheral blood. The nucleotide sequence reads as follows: TGCAGCGTTGTTAGTGCGGGAGGGGGGACCGGGGAGCTGTTTTTT. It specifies CSVVSAGGGTGELFF.